This T cell receptor beta chain is from a study of T cells in women clearing cervical HPV infection. Profiling relied on immunoSEQ multiplex PCR, and the TCRdb table lists in-frame clones only, not all of them. The sample features roughly 48,000 clones, with around 1.6% in its top ten. With regard to this clone: Its antigen is unknown.

Overall study findings and caveats: Richness differences could reflect unmeasured T-cell content per sample.

The sequence came from a woman between 18 and 70 years old with a cervical HPV16 infection that either progressed to CIN3+ or cleared (not recorded which). Source material: blood buffy coat.

The CDR3 reads CASSHGTNYEQYF. Incomplete CDR3 DNA: TGTGCCAGCAGTCACGGGACTAACTACGAG. V is TRBV27 and J is TRBJ2-7; 7 nucleotides line up with TRBD2. From the germline J gene comes the end of the CDR3, since the read stops 3 residues before it. V lost 5 bases, J lost 3 bases, and 4 bases stayed unmatched. Germline-derived CDR1 and CDR2 are MNHEY and SMNVEV (reference sequence). This CDR3 has 13 residues.